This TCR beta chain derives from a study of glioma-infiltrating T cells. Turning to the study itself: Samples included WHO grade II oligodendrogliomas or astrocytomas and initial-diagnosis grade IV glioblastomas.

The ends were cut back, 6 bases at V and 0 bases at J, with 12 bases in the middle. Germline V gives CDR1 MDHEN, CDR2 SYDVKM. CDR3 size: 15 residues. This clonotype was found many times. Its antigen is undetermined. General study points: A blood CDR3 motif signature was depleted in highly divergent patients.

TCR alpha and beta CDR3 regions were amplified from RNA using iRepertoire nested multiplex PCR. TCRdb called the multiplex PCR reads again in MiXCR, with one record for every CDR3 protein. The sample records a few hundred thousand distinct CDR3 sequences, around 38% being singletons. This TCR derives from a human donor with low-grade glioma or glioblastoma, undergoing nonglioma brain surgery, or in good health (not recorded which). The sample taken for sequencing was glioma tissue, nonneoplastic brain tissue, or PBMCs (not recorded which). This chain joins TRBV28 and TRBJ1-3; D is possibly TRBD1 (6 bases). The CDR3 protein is CASRQDSYSGNTIYF. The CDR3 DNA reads TGTGCCAGCAGGCAGGACAGCTACTCTGGAAACACCATATATTTT. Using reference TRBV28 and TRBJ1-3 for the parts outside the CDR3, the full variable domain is DVKVTQSSRYLVKRTGEKVFLECVQDMDHENMFWYRQDPGLGLRLIYFSYDVKMKEKGDIPEGYSVSREKKERFSLILESASTNQTSMYLCASRQDSYSGNTIYFGEGSWLTVV.